This T cell receptor beta chain was found in a study of control samples from healthy donors and cancer patients. TCRdb keeps only in-frame clones here, not all; method: immunoSEQ multiplex PCR. The sample shows about 130,000 clones, approximately 91% of them seen only once. V lost 3 bases to trimming and J lost 0 bases; unmatched junction nucleotides: 11. Germline-derived CDR1 and CDR2 are SGHAT and FQNNGV. This CDR3 is built from 18 residues. The specimen was blood. This chain links TRBV11-2 with TRBJ2-3, with TRBD2 identical over 8 bases. This receptor was obtained from a man aged 50-59 years in good health. CDR3: CASSLGRGAGASTDTQYF. The CDR3 DNA sequence: TGTGCCAGCAGCTTGGGGCGTGGAGCGGGGGCTAGCACAGATACGCAGTATTTT.